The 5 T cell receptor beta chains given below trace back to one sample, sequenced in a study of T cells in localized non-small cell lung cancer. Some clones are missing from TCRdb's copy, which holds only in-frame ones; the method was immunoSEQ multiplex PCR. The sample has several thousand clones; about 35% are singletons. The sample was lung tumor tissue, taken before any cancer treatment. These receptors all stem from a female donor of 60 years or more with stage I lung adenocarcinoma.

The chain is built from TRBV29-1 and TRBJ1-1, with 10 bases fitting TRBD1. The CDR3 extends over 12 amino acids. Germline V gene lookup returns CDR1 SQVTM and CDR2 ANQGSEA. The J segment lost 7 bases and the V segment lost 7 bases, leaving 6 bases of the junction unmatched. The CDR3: CSGDRGGGEAFF. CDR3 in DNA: TGCAGCGGGGACAGGGGTGGGGGTGAAGCTTTCTTT.

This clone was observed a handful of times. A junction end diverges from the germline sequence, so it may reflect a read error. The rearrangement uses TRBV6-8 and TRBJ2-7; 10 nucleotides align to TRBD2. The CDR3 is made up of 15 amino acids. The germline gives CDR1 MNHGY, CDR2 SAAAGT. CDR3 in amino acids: CASNPLAGSSFEQYF. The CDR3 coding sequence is TGTGCCAGCAACCCACTAGCGGGGTCTTCCTTCGAGCAGTACTTC.

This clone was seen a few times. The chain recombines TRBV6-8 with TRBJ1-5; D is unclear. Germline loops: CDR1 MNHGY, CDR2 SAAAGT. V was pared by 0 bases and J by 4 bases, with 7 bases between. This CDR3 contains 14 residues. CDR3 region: CASSYSSGNQPQHF. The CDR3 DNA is TGTGCCAGCAGTTACTCGTCGGGGAATCAGCCCCAGCATTTT.

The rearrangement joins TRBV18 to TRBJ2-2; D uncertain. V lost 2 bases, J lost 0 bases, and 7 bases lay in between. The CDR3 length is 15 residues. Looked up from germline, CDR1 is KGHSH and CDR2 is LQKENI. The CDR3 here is CASSPEQANTGELFF. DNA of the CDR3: TGTGCCAGCTCACCAGAGCAAGCGAACACCGGGGAGCTGTTTTTT.

In nucleotides, the CDR3 is TGCGCCAGCAGCCGCGACAGGCCAGGAGATACGCAGTATTTT. Translated: CASSRDRPGDTQYF. This sequence joins TRBV5-1 and TRBJ2-3; the D gene is possibly TRBD1 (6 bases). This CDR3 contains 14 residues. Germline lookup yields CDR1 SGHRS and CDR2 YFSETQ. The germline V and J ends were trimmed by 4 bases and 5 bases, with 14 bases remaining between them. Full variable domain (remainder filled in from reference TRBV5-1 and TRBJ2-3): KAGVTQTPRYLIKTRGQQVTLSCSPISGHRSVSWYQQTPGQGLQFLFEYFSETQRNKGNFPGRFSGRQFSNSRSEMNVSTLELGDSALYLCASSRDRPGDTQYFGPGTRLTVL.